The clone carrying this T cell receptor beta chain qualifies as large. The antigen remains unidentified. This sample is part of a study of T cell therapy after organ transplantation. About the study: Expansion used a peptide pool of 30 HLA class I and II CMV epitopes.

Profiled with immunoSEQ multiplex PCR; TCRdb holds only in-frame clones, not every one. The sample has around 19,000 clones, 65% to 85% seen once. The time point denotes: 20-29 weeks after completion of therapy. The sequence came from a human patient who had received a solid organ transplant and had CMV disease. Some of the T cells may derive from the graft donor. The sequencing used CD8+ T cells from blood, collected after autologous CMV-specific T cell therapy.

The CDR3 is CSVRDGTYNSPLHF. The CDR3 nucleotides are TGCAGCGTTCGTGATGGCACCTATAATTCACCCCTCCACTTT. V usage is TRBV29-1 and J usage is TRBJ1-6; D uncertain. Germline lookup yields CDR1 SQVTM and CDR2 ANQGSEA. The CDR3 loop spans 14 amino acids. The V end lost 5 bases, the J end lost 2 bases, and 10 bases lay between the germline ends.